These 32 T cell receptor beta chains share one sample of origin, sequenced in a study of cytomegalovirus exposure and HLA in healthy donors. PCR used 60 Vbeta primers and 13 Jbeta primers. TCRdb keeps only in-frame clones here, not all; method: immunoSEQ multiplex PCR. This sample has 110,000 or so clones; about three quarters occur once, and the top ten carry roughly 8.6%. Sequenced sample: PBMCs. Receptors were obtained from a woman aged 35 to 49 in good health and CMV-seropositive.

The J gene is TRBJ2-1, the V gene TRBV7-9; D is ambiguous. V gave up 8 bases and J gave up 6 bases, with 11 bases separating them. The germline gives CDR1 SEHNR, CDR2 FQNEAQ (reference sequence). The CDR3 is 12 residues long. In nucleotides, the CDR3 is TGTGCCAGCCAGCCGACACTCAATGAGCAGTTCTTC. Translation gives CASQPTLNEQFF.

The gene calls are TRBV5-6 and TRBJ2-5, with 8 bases identical to TRBD2. Germline assignment: CDR1 SGHDT and CDR2 YYEEEE. With V trimmed by 4 bases and J by 4 bases, 12 bases remained unmatched. The CDR3 totals 16 residues. CDR3 in amino acids: CASSRGGREAGETQYF. DNA of the CDR3: TGTGCCAGCAGCCGTGGGGGGCGGGAGGCGGGAGAGACCCAGTACTTC.

This chain connects TRBV27 to TRBJ2-5, with D maybe TRBD2 (6 bases). Looked up from germline, CDR1 is MNHEY and CDR2 is SMNVEV (reference sequence). The CDR3 covers 15 residues. With 2 bases removed from V and 5 bases from J, the gap between germline ends came to 15 bases. The CDR3 spells CASSLNPRGWETQYF. The CDR3 nucleotides read TGTGCCAGCAGTTTAAATCCCCGGGGGTGGGAGACCCAGTACTTC.

This clone has a single count. The chain's CDR3 is CASSPVGQGGETQYF. In DNA, the CDR3 is TGCGCCAGCAGCCCCGTCGGGCAGGGCGGAGAGACCCAGTACTTC. The chain employs TRBV5-1 and TRBJ2-5; tentatively, D is TRBD1 (5 bases). The CDR3 consists of 15 residues. CDR1 is SGHRS, CDR2 YFSETQ, per germline. Trimming removed 4 bases from V and 4 bases from J, with 17 bases in between.

This chain connects TRBV28 to TRBJ2-7; D gene ambiguous. Trimming shortened V by 7 bases and J by 5 bases, and 18 bases separated the two germline ends. The CDR3 has 14 residues. Germline lookup yields CDR1 MDHEN and CDR2 SYDVKM. CDR3 amino acids: CASNLEYMAHEQYF. For the CDR3, the DNA is TGTGCCAGCAATCTCGAATACATGGCCCACGAGCAGTACTTC.

The rearrangement uses TRBV7-2 and TRBJ2-7, with 9 bases fitting TRBD1. This CDR3 is built from 16 residues. The germline V gene has CDR1 SGHTA and CDR2 FQGNSA. V lost 2 bases to trimming and J lost 4 bases; unmatched junction nucleotides: 9. The DNA of the CDR3 is TGTGCCAGCAGCTTAACTTGGGGACAGGGCATGTACGAGCAGTACTTC. Amino acids: CASSLTWGQGMYEQYF.

The chain links TRBV7-9 to TRBJ2-4, with 8 bases fitting TRBD1. The germline V gene encodes CDR1 SEHNR and CDR2 FQNEAQ (reference sequence). The trim removed 2 bases at V and 6 bases at J, leaving 6 bases unmatched. This CDR3 has 15 residues. The CDR3 loop reads CASSLNQGARNIQYF. Written as DNA, the CDR3 is TGTGCCAGCAGCTTAAACCAGGGGGCGCGAAACATTCAGTACTTC.

The V gene is TRBV19, the J gene TRBJ2-1; a weak D match, TRBD2 (7 bases). The V gene lost 6 bases and the J gene lost 7 bases, with 16 bases spanning the gap. In germline, CDR1 is LNHDA, CDR2 SQIVND (reference sequence). This CDR3 is 14 amino acids long. CDR3 sequence (DNA): TGTGCCAGTAGGAGGGGGGGGCCTCTAAATGAGCAGTTCTTC. Translated, it gives CASRRGGPLNEQFF.

The chain carries TRBV6-5 and TRBJ1-4; 10 bases align to TRBD1. V shed 10 bases and J 7 bases; nucleotides not matched to a gene: 3. CDR3 length: 12 residues. The germline gives CDR1 MNHEY, CDR2 SVGAGI. CDR3 sequence reads: CATRQGAEKLFF. CDR3 DNA sequence: TGTGCCACTCGACAGGGGGCTGAAAAACTGTTTTTT.

The J gene is TRBJ2-3, the V gene TRBV4-2; the D is unclear. Germline V lookup: CDR1 LGHNA, CDR2 YNFKEQ. CDR3 length: 14 amino acids. V shed 5 bases and J shed 2 bases, with 11 bases lying between them. The CDR3 is CASSGEADTDTQYF. DNA for the CDR3: TGTGCCAGCAGCGGCGAGGCCGACACAGATACGCAGTATTTT.

The chain joins TRBV18 to TRBJ1-4, with 10 bases aligning to TRBD1. Germline assignment: CDR1 KGHSH and CDR2 LQKENI. The CDR3 has 16 amino acids. Trimming took 4 bases from V and 8 from J; bases not matched to a gene: 10. DNA for the CDR3: TGTGCCAGCTCACTCGGCCAGGACAGGGGGGAAGAAAAACTGTTTTTT. Translation: CASSLGQDRGEEKLFF.

The V call is TRBV19, the J call TRBJ1-2; no clear D gene. The V and J ends lost 5 bases and 0 bases respectively, with 16 bases between them. The CDR3 spans 16 residues. Germline CDR1 and CDR2: LNHDA and SQIVND (reference sequence). The CDR3 DNA sequence: TGTGCCAGTAGTCTCTCAACGGGAGCCACTAACTATGGCTACACCTTC. This gives the protein CASSLSTGATNYGYTF.

V usage is TRBV7-2 and J usage is TRBJ2-1; D might be TRBD2 (6 bases). V shed 1 base and J shed 0 bases, with 19 bases lying between them. The CDR3 runs 19 residues. Germline V gives CDR1 SGHTA, CDR2 FQGNSA. The DNA for the CDR3 is TGTGCCAGCAGCTTAGGGTCTGGGGGGTACACTAGCTCCTACAATGAGCAGTTCTTC. Encoded protein: CASSLGSGGYTSSYNEQFF.

V is TRBV9 and J is TRBJ1-2; D call uncertain. Germline CDR1 SGDLS, CDR2 YYNGEE. V shed 0 bases and J shed 3 bases, with 6 bases lying between them. The CDR3 is 13 amino acids. For the CDR3, the DNA is TGTGCCAGCAGCGTAGGACGGGACTATGGCTACACCTTC. Its protein product is CASSVGRDYGYTF.

This clone has more than one count but fewer than ten. The chain links TRBV7-2 to TRBJ2-7; D is possibly TRBD2 (5 bases). The ends were cut back, 6 bases at V and 6 bases at J, with 15 bases in the middle. The germline CDR1 and CDR2 sequences are SGHTA and FQGNSA. The CDR3 runs to 13 residues. The CDR3 loop is CASRGVGLLEQYF. The DNA for the CDR3 is TGTGCCAGCAGGGGAGTTGGTCTGCTCGAGCAGTACTTC.

The rearrangement joins TRBV2 to TRBJ2-1; 7 bases align to TRBD2. With V trimmed by 7 bases and J by 6 bases, 24 bases remained unmatched. The CDR3 loop spans 19 amino acids. Germline loops: CDR1 SNHLY, CDR2 FYNNEI. The CDR3 DNA reads as TGTGCCAGCACCCCCGACGACCCCTTCCGGGCGTGGGGGGGCAATGAGCAGTTCTTC. Encoded protein: CASTPDDPFRAWGGNEQFF.

This sequence joins TRBV28 and TRBJ2-3; TRBD2 agrees at 7 bases. The CDR3 sequence is 14 residues long. Germline CDR1 and CDR2: MDHEN and SYDVKM. V dropped 6 bases and J dropped 2; count of bases not matched to a gene: 5. As DNA, the CDR3 is TGTGCCAGCAGCTCTAGCGGACTCACAGATACGCAGTATTTT. Translated, it gives CASSSSGLTDTQYF.

The rearrangement links TRBV10-2 to TRBJ1-2; D not resolved. V was trimmed by 0 bases and J by 8 bases, leaving 10 bases between them. The CDR3 runs 13 residues. Germline CDR1 is WSHSY and CDR2 is SAAADI. The CDR3: CASSESTELGYTF. CDR3 coding DNA: TGCGCCAGCAGTGAGTCGACTGAACTCGGCTACACCTTC.

The rearrangement joins TRBV5-4 to TRBJ2-1, with TRBD2 matching 7 bases. CDR3 length equals 16 residues. V shed 3 bases, J shed 2 bases, and the junction held 8 bases outside the gene matches. In germline, CDR1 is SGHNT, CDR2 YYREEE (reference sequence). The CDR3 bases are TGTGCCAGCAGCTCCTCGGGGACTACAACCTACAATGAGCAGTTCTTC. It yields the protein CASSSSGTTTYNEQFF. The variable domain in full, completed from reference TRBV5-4 and TRBJ2-1, reads ETGVTQSPTHLIKTRGQQVTLRCSSQSGHNTVSWYQQALGQGPQFIFQYYREEENGRGNFPPRFSGLQFPNYSSELNVNALELDDSALYLCASSSSGTTTYNEQFFGPGTRLTVL.

The genes are TRBV11-2 and TRBJ2-3; TRBD2 matches 9 bases. The junction had 4 bases not matched to a gene; V was cut back by 4 bases and J by 2 bases. CDR3 length equals 15 residues. Germline-derived CDR1 and CDR2 are SGHAT and FQNNGV. The CDR3 DNA reads TGTGCCAGCAGCTACGCGGGGGGGAACACAGATACGCAGTATTTT. Translating gives CASSYAGGNTDTQYF.

The chain recombines TRBV19 with TRBJ1-1; D is perhaps TRBD1 (6 bases). The CDR3 has 15 amino acids. Germline V lookup: CDR1 LNHDA, CDR2 SQIVND (reference sequence). V lost 6 bases and J lost 4, with 18 bases in between. For the CDR3, the DNA is TGTGCCAGTAGAGGGATACAGGGTTTGAGCACTGAAGCTTTCTTT. Translating it yields CASRGIQGLSTEAFF.

This clone was seen more than once but under ten times. The chain carries TRBV7-2 and TRBJ1-5; D unresolved. The CDR3 is 15 amino acids. Germline V lookup: CDR1 SGHTA, CDR2 FQGNSA. V shed 1 base and J shed 1 base, with 8 bases lying between them. The CDR3 DNA reads TGTGCCAGCAGCTTAGAACGCGGAAGCAATCAGCCCCAGCATTTT. Translated, it gives CASSLERGSNQPQHF.

The chain carries TRBV6-5 and TRBJ2-7, with D tentatively TRBD1 (5 bases). V was clipped by 2 bases and J by 3 bases, with 5 bases between them. Germline V gene sequence: CDR1 MNHEY, CDR2 SVGAGI. The CDR3 sequence is 12 residues long. The CDR3, as DNA: TGTGCCAGCAGTTACGACAGCTACGAGCAGTACTTC. Its protein is CASSYDSYEQYF.

The CDR3 reads CASSMVQELLNTEAFF. The CDR3 DNA sequence: TGTGCCAGTAGTATGGTACAGGAGCTTTTGAACACTGAAGCTTTCTTT. V and J are TRBV19 and TRBJ1-1, with a tentative D call TRBD1 (5 bases). The CDR3 has 16 amino acids. Germline CDR1 reads LNHDA; CDR2 reads SQIVND (reference sequence). Deletions cut 3 bases from V and 0 bases from J, with 14 bases between.

This clone was seen a few times. This chain connects TRBV9 to TRBJ2-1; D is perhaps TRBD2 (7 bases). CDR3 length: 15 residues. V lost 3 bases and J 8 bases, leaving 18 bases between the germline ends. Germline CDR1 and CDR2: SGDLS and YYNGEE. In nucleotides, the CDR3 is TGTGCCAGCAGCGCCGATGGGGCGGGGGCCGATGAGCAGTTCTTC. Translation: CASSADGAGADEQFF.

Written as DNA, the CDR3 is TGTGCCAGCAGTCCCGGGACAGGGGATACCGGGGAGCTGTTTTTT. Translation: CASSPGTGDTGELFF. V gene TRBV7-3 combines with J gene TRBJ2-2; 10 nucleotides align to TRBD1. CDR1 and CDR2 from the germline V gene are SGHTA and FQGTGA. The ends lost 6 bases at V and 5 bases at J; junction bases unmatched: 6. CDR3 length: 15 amino acids.

The chain's CDR3 is CASSLRTGKIQQWDEQFF. The CDR3 DNA is TGTGCCAGCAGCCTCCGGACAGGGAAAATCCAGCAATGGGATGAGCAGTTCTTC. This chain links TRBV4-2 with TRBJ2-1, with 8 bases identical to TRBD1. Germline lookup yields CDR1 LGHNA and CDR2 YNFKEQ. V dropped 4 bases and J dropped 8; count of bases not matched to a gene: 19. CDR3 length equals 18 residues.

V usage is TRBV5-1 and J usage is TRBJ2-3; perhaps TRBD1 as D (6 bases). Germline assignment: CDR1 SGHRS and CDR2 YFSETQ. The V end lost 0 bases, the J end lost 4 bases, and 9 bases lay between the germline ends. The CDR3 sequence is 14 residues long. The CDR3 bases are TGCGCCAGCAGCTTGGTGTCAGGGGCAGATACGCAGTATTTT. Its protein is CASSLVSGADTQYF.

Here the CDR3 reads CATTGTHGNTGELFF. Written as DNA, the CDR3 is TGCGCCACCACCGGGACTCACGGGAACACCGGGGAGCTGTTTTTT. The chain employs TRBV4-1 and TRBJ2-2; perhaps TRBD2 as D (6 bases). Germline CDR1 and CDR2: MGHRA and YSYEKL. This CDR3 is 15 amino acids long. V dropped 10 bases and J dropped 1 base, with 16 bases sitting between them.

The chain couples TRBV5-6 to TRBJ2-4, with D perhaps TRBD1 (6 bases). Looked up from germline, CDR1 is SGHDT and CDR2 is YYEEEE. The V end was cut by 3 bases, the J end by 2 bases, with 15 bases between. This CDR3 has 16 residues. The CDR3 nucleotides are TGTGCCAGCAGCTCTCAGGGGATGACCACCAAAAACATTCAGTACTTC. It codes for CASSSQGMTTKNIQYF.

This sequence joins TRBV6-1 and TRBJ2-7; a weak D match, TRBD2 (6 bases). CDR1 MNHNS and CDR2 SASEGT come from the germline V gene. The CDR3 has 14 residues. The V end lost 6 bases, the J end lost 2 bases, and 14 bases lay between the germline ends. The CDR3 bases are TGTGCCAGCAGGCGGGATTTCGGGCCCTACGAGCAGTACTTC. This translates into CASRRDFGPYEQYF.

This clone occurred a few times. The rearrangement uses TRBV29-1 and TRBJ1-4; D is perhaps TRBD1 (6 bases). The germline V gene has CDR1 SQVTM and CDR2 ANQGSEA. Trimming stripped 4 bases from V and 4 bases from J, with 13 bases between. This CDR3 has 14 residues. This CDR3 is CSVGDTGSNEKLFF. CDR3 DNA sequence: TGCAGCGTTGGGGACACTGGAAGTAATGAAAAACTGTTTTTT.